Detailed here is one T cell receptor beta chain. Its antigen target is currently unknown. No base-level quality is on record; no much larger clone is a single base apart. The collaborating institutions used their own protocols to collect whole blood in K2EDTA tubes. Collaborator samples were shipped for TCRbeta analysis as frozen whole blood, isolated PBMCs, or DNA extracted from either sample type. In the germline V gene (reference sequence), CDR1 corresponds to LNHDA and CDR2 to SQIVND. Trimming takes 7 bases off V and 4 bases off J; junction bases not matched to a gene: 9. The CDR3, cysteine through phenylalanine, is 15 amino acids long. The sequence is cut down to CDR3 DNA, 45 bases in frame from base 1. This sample stems from a study of blood T cell repertoires in COVID-19 (dated by TCRdb to the early 2020s). Regarding the study in general: Samples from collaborators originated in the United States, Italy and Spain and spanned both the acute and convalescent phases of COVID-19. The prospective study material was composed of cDNA or gDNA derived from T cells, B-cell-depleted T cells, or PBMCs. The dataset comprised deeply sampled blood TCRbeta repertoires from subjects exposed to, actively infected with, or recovered from COVID-19. The repertoires were released in a freely available public database meant as a resource for research on the immune response to SARS-CoV-2. The samples were drawn from the first 160 participants of the ongoing ImmuneRACE study and from 950 to 1,500 subjects provided by 6 global collaborators. The sample metadata nearly always contained a de-identified subject ID, COVID-19 status, age in years and sex. HLA class I and class II types, where available, came from metadata supplied by the sample provider rather than from assay-based typing.

Summary of the overall study and its limitations: Clinical and demographic metadata were provided uncurated, with the amount varying by source and participant.

The immunoSEQ Assay, a bias-controlled multiplex PCR, was used to amplify TCRbeta CDR3 regions from genomic DNA. The study's processing was this. Nucleated cell counts per sample were estimated from amplification of reference gene primers within the assay. Sequence reads were collapsed and filtered to measure the absolute abundance of every unique TCRbeta CDR3 rearrangement. For each sample, productive Simpson clonality was calculated as the square root of Simpson's diversity index over productive rearrangements. TCRdb's version of the immuneACCESS table is confined to in-frame rearrangements and falls short of the full clone set. An unresolved V gene accounts for under half of the shortfall where checked; the remainder is of unknown origin. V, J and clone size derive from that table, while D and trimming were established from the DNA sequence. This sample holds tens of thousands of clones; around 90% were observed only once. Clones ranked in the top ten supply approximately 19% of the sample.

The sequence was collected from a human donor in a cohort sampled during active COVID-19. The sample comprised peripheral blood. The receptor chain draws on TRBV19 and TRBJ1-1; 10 nucleotides in the junction match TRBD1. The DNA sequence is given as TGTGCCAGTATAGGGCCGGACAGGGGGACCACTGAAGCTTTCTTT. Translated, this is CASIGPDRGTTEAFF.